This section outlines one TCR beta chain sequence together with its context. Study processing details: By means of reference gene primer amplification, nucleated cell counts were estimated. Clones were sequenced by immunoSEQ multiplex PCR, and TCRdb holds only the in-frame ones, with some missing. V, J and clone size reflect that table, while D and trimming were determined from the DNA. The sample carries 150,000 to 200,000 clones, 70% to 90% recorded once. This CDR3 region has 18 residues. CDR1 is LGHDT and CDR2 is YNNKEL in the germline V gene (reference sequence). V lost 1 base and J lost 4; bases outside the gene matches: 11. The sample belongs to a study of blood T cell repertoires in COVID-19.

The chain joins TRBV3-1 (or the pseudogene TRBV3-2) to TRBJ1-5; 9 bases are shared with TRBD1. The material sequenced was peripheral blood. The TCR sequence derives from a man aged 35 to 55 with active or convalescent COVID-19. CDR3 nucleotides: TGTGCCAGCAGCCAAGGACTCCCCGGGACAGGGATTAATCAGCCCCAGCATTTT. Translating gives CASSQGLPGTGINQPQHF.